The 21 T cell receptor beta chains below were found in one sample sequenced in a study of cytomegalovirus exposure and HLA in healthy donors. PCR primers comprised 60 Vbeta and 13 Jbeta primers. Measured with immunoSEQ multiplex PCR; TCRdb has only the in-frame clones, and not every one. The sample has approximately 110,000 clones; around 80% are singletons. Material for sequencing was PBMCs. The receptors shown here come from a man aged 18 to 35 in good health and CMV-seronegative.

This clone occurred a few times. The genes are TRBV6-5 and TRBJ1-4; TRBD1 agrees at 7 bases. V lost 2 bases, J lost 5 bases, and 5 bases stayed unmatched. CDR3 length: 15 amino acids. In germline, CDR1 is MNHEY, CDR2 SVGAGI. CDR3 residues: CASSYQGDWNEKLFF. CDR3 nucleotides: TGTGCCAGCAGTTACCAGGGGGATTGGAATGAAAAACTGTTTTTT.

J is TRBJ1-5 and V is TRBV30; perhaps TRBD1 as D (6 bases). V was shortened by 0 bases and J by 6 bases, with 12 bases between the two germline ends. Germline V gene lookup returns CDR1 GTSNPN and CDR2 SVGIG (reference sequence). The CDR3 spans 14 residues. DNA for the CDR3: TGTGCCTGGAGTGTAACAGGGAACCGTCAGCCCCAGCATTTT. Translating it yields CAWSVTGNRQPQHF.

The chain recombines TRBV7-2 with TRBJ2-1; TRBD2 matches at 12 bases. This CDR3 region has 15 residues. The germline V gene has CDR1 SGHTA and CDR2 FQGNSA. J gave up 6 bases and V 5 bases, and 5 bases lay outside the gene matches. The CDR3 loop is CASSPSGRAINEQFF. In DNA, the CDR3 is TGTGCCAGCAGCCCTAGCGGGAGGGCCATCAATGAGCAGTTCTTC.

The chain combines TRBV13 with TRBJ1-2; perhaps TRBD1 as D (6 bases). CDR1 and CDR2 from the germline V gene are PRHDT and FYEKMQ (reference sequence). V was trimmed by 1 base and J by 8 bases, leaving 14 bases between them. The CDR3 covers 14 residues. The CDR3 nucleotides are TGTGCCAGCAGCTTAGTCAGGGGCATGAACGGCTACACCTTC. It translates to CASSLVRGMNGYTF.

The chain employs TRBV5-6 and TRBJ1-2; no clear D. Germline loops: CDR1 SGHDT, CDR2 YYEEEE. V dropped 5 bases and J dropped 7 bases, with 9 bases sitting between them. The CDR3 loop spans 11 amino acids. The CDR3: CASSTGVGYTF. For the CDR3, the DNA is TGTGCCAGCAGTACCGGAGTTGGCTACACCTTC.

V gene TRBV4-1 combines with J gene TRBJ2-3, with D perhaps matching TRBD1 (5 bases). Deletions cut 3 bases from V and 1 base from J, with 11 bases between. Germline loops: CDR1 MGHRA, CDR2 YSYEKL. The CDR3 sequence is 15 residues long. The CDR3, as DNA: TGCGCCAGCAGCCAGGGGCAGGGCCGCACAGATACGCAGTATTTT. It is translated as CASSQGQGRTDTQYF.

V usage is TRBV4-3 and J usage is TRBJ2-3; tentative D call: TRBD2 (6 bases). Per the germline V gene, CDR1 is LGHNA and CDR2 is YSLEER. The V and J ends lost 0 bases and 5 bases respectively, with 12 bases between them. This CDR3 region has 15 residues. The CDR3 bases are TGCGCCAGCAGCCAAGAGCCGGGAGAGGGAGATACGCAGTATTTT. Translation: CASSQEPGEGDTQYF.

J is TRBJ2-2 and V is TRBV7-9, with 15 bases matching TRBD2. J gave up 4 bases and V 1 base, and 4 bases lay outside the gene matches. The V gene's germline CDR1 is SEHNR and CDR2 FQNEAQ (reference sequence). CDR3 length: 18 residues. The CDR3 protein is CASSLGTSGRALTGELFF. The CDR3 DNA sequence: TGTGCCAGCAGCTTAGGGACTAGCGGGAGGGCCCTCACCGGGGAGCTGTTTTTT.

The J gene is TRBJ1-1, the V gene TRBV11-3; a weak D match, TRBD1 (5 bases). The ends were cut back, 0 bases at V and 2 bases at J, with 7 bases in the middle. CDR3 size: 14 residues. Germline V gene sequence: CDR1 SGHNT, CDR2 YENEEA. For the CDR3, the DNA is TGTGCCAGCAGCTTAGATACAGGCAACACTGAAGCTTTCTTT. This encodes CASSLDTGNTEAFF.

This chain links TRBV11-3 with TRBJ2-7, with D maybe TRBD1 (6 bases). V was cut by 1 base and J by 2 bases, with 6 bases left in between. Germline-derived CDR1 and CDR2 are SGHNT and YENEEA. The CDR3 covers 13 residues. CDR3 DNA sequence: TGTGCCAGCAGCTTAGGGGGGCCCTACGAGCAGTACTTC. Translated, it gives CASSLGGPYEQYF.

This clone was seen a few times. This rearrangement joins TRBV5-6 to TRBJ2-7, with a possible D match to TRBD1 (7 bases). V gave up 0 bases and J gave up 7 bases, with 23 bases separating them. The germline CDR1 and CDR2 sequences are SGHDT and YYEEEE. The CDR3 totals 17 residues. Written as DNA, the CDR3 is TGTGCCAGCAGCTTGGGGCCAGGGGGGCGAGAACAGGGGGAGCAGTACTTC. It is translated as CASSLGPGGREQGEQYF.

The chain is built from TRBV7-9 and TRBJ1-2; tentatively, D is TRBD1 (5 bases). CDR1 is SEHNR, CDR2 FQNEAQ, per germline (reference sequence). V was cut by 4 bases and J by 0 bases, with 18 bases left in between. CDR3 length: 17 amino acids. The chain's CDR3 is CASSSGQGATANYGYTF. The CDR3 coding sequence is TGTGCCAGCAGCTCTGGACAAGGGGCGACCGCTAACTATGGCTACACCTTC.

This clone has just one count. Being one base from a much bigger clone, this may be a read error. Other DNA sequences from this sample encode an identical CDR3 as well. The rearrangement uses TRBV5-4 and TRBJ1-2, with 7 nucleotides matching TRBD1. Germline V gene sequence: CDR1 SGHNT, CDR2 YYREEE (reference sequence). This CDR3 has 16 amino acids. The trim removed 4 bases at V and 6 bases at J, leaving 15 bases unmatched. This chain's CDR3 is CASSQAQGTLKDGYTF. CDR3 sequence (DNA): TGTGCCAGCAGCCAAGCACAGGGGACCTTGAAAGATGGCTACACCTTC.

On this clone itself: The junction departs from germline at one end; a sequencing error may be responsible. The chain links TRBV7-9 to TRBJ1-2, with TRBD1 matching 11 bases. The CDR3 is 17 residues long. Per the germline V gene, CDR1 is SEHNR and CDR2 is FQNEAQ (reference sequence). The chain's CDR3 is CSSSPRTGGATNYGYTF. The DNA for the CDR3 is TGTTCCAGCAGCCCCAGGACAGGGGGCGCGACTAACTATGGCTACACCTTC.

The rearrangement links TRBV5-3 to TRBJ2-2, with 9 bases matching TRBD1. TRBV5-3 is filed as an ORF, its function uncertain. V shed 4 bases, J shed 6 bases, and the junction held 4 bases outside the gene matches. The length of the CDR3 is 14 residues. CDR3 DNA sequence: TGTGCCAGAAGCCGGACAGGGGAGGCCGGGGAGCTGTTTTTT. It encodes CARSRTGEAGELFF.

The V and J genes are TRBV7-9 and TRBJ2-1, with 10 bases aligning to TRBD2. After removal of 4 bases from V and 7 bases from J, the junction contained 7 bases not matched to a gene. This CDR3 has 15 residues. Germline V gene sequence: CDR1 SEHNR, CDR2 FQNEAQ (reference sequence). CDR3 in amino acids: CASSSPSGSENEQFF. The CDR3 DNA is TGTGCCAGCAGCTCTCCTAGCGGGAGTGAGAATGAGCAGTTCTTC.

The chain carries TRBV27 and TRBJ2-2; weak D call: TRBD1 (8 bases). CDR1 is MNHEY and CDR2 is SMNVEV in the germline V gene (reference sequence). Trimming cost V 7 bases and J 0 bases, with 21 bases left between them. The CDR3 is made up of 18 amino acids. The CDR3 sequence: CASTRQGMSGANTGELFF. The CDR3 DNA follows: TGTGCCAGCACGAGACAGGGGATGAGCGGGGCGAACACCGGGGAGCTGTTTTTT.

The chain has TRBV28 and TRBJ2-1; TRBD2 aligns across 11 bases. The germline V gene encodes CDR1 MDHEN and CDR2 SYDVKM. This CDR3 region has 15 residues. The junction had 4 bases not matched to a gene; V was cut back by 4 bases and J by 5 bases. For the CDR3, the DNA is TGTGCCAGCAGTTATCCGGGACTAGCGGACAATGAGCAGTTCTTC. It specifies CASSYPGLADNEQFF. The whole variable domain, filled in from reference TRBV28 and TRBJ2-1, reads DVKVTQSSRYLVKRTGEKVFLECVQDMDHENMFWYRQDPGLGLRLIYFSYDVKMKEKGDIPEGYSVSREKKERFSLILESASTNQTSMYLCASSYPGLADNEQFFGPGTRLTVL.

This clone was counted once. This chain links TRBV10-3 with TRBJ2-1; no reliable D call. The V gene's germline CDR1 is ENHRY and CDR2 SYGVKD. V shed 4 bases and J shed 1 base, with 11 bases lying between them. CDR3 size: 15 residues. The CDR3 coding sequence is TGTGCCATCAGTGTCGGCGGTACGTCCTACAATGAGCAGTTCTTC. This codes for CAISVGGTSYNEQFF.

This chain uses TRBV11-3 with TRBJ2-1; 13 bases map to TRBD2. V shed 5 bases and J 6 bases; nucleotides not matched to a gene: 4. The CDR3 sequence is 15 residues long. Germline values: CDR1 SGHNT, CDR2 YENEEA. The CDR3 bases are TGTGCCAGCAGCCCCCGGACTAGCGGGAGCAATGAGCAGTTCTTC. Residues: CASSPRTSGSNEQFF. Complete variable domain (other parts from reference TRBV11-3 and TRBJ2-1): EAGVVQSPRYKIIEKKQPVAFWCNPISGHNTLYWYLQNLGQGPELLIRYENEEAVDDSQLPKDRFSAERLKGVDSTLKIQPAELGDSAVYLCASSPRTSGSNEQFFGPGTRLTVL.

J is TRBJ1-4 and V is TRBV11-1, with D hard to call. Per germline, CDR1 SGHAT and CDR2 FQDESV (reference sequence). The CDR3 runs 15 residues. The V end was cut by 6 bases, the J end by 8 bases, with 19 bases between. CDR3 region: CASRLVGRKEEKLFF. The CDR3 nucleotides read TGTGCCAGCAGACTGGTGGGGAGGAAAGAAGAAAAACTGTTTTTT.